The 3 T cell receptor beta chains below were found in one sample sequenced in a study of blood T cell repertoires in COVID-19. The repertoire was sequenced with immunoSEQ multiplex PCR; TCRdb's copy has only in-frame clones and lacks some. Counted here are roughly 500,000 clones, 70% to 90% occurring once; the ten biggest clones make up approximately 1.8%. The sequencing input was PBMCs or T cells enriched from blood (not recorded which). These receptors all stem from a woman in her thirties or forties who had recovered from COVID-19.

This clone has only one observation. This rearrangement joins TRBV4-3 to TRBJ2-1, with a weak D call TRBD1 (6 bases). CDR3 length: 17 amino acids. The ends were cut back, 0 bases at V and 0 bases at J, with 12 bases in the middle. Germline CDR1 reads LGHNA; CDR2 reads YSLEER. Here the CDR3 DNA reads TGCGCCAGCAGCCAAGATTGGATGACAGGCTCCTACAATGAGCAGTTCTTC. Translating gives CASSQDWMTGSYNEQFF.

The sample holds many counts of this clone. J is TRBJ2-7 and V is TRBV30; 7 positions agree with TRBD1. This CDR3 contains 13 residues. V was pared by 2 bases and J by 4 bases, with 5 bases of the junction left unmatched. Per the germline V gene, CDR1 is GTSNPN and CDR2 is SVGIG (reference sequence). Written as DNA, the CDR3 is TGTGCCTGGAGTAACCGGGACAGTTACGAGCAGTACTTC. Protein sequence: CAWSNRDSYEQYF.

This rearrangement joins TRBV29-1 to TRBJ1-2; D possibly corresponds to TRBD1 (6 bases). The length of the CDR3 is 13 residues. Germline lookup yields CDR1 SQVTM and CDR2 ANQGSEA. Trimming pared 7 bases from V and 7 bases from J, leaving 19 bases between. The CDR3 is CSDNRGAASGYTF. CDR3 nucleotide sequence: TGCAGCGACAATCGGGGGGCAGCTAGTGGCTACACCTTC. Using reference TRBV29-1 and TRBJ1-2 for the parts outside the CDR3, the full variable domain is SAVISQKPSRDICQRGTSLTIQCQVDSQVTMMFWYRQQPGQSLTLIATANQGSEATYESGFVIDKFPISRPNLTFSTLTVSNMSPEDSSIYLCSDNRGAASGYTFGSGTRLTVV.